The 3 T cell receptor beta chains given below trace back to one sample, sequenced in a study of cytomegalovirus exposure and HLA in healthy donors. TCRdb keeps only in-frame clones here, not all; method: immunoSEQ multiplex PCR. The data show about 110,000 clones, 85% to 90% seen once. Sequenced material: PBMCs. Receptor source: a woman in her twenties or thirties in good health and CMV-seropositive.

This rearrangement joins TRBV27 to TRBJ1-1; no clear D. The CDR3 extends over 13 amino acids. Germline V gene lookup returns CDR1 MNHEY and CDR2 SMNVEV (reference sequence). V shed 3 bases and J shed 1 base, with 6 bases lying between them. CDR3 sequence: CASSFGTNTEAFF. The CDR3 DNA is TGTGCCAGCAGTTTCGGTACGAACACTGAAGCTTTCTTT.

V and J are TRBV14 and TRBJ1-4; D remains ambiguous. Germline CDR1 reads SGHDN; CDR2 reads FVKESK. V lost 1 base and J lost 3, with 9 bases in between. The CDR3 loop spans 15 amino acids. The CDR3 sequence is CASSQVRGANEKLFF. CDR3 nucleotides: TGTGCCAGCAGCCAAGTACGAGGTGCTAATGAAAAACTGTTTTTT.

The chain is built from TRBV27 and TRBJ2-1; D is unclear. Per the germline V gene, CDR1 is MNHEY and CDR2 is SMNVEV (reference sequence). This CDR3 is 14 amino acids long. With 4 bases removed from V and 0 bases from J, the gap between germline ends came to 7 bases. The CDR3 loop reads CASSSGGSYNEQFF. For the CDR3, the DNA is TGTGCCAGCAGTTCCGGCGGCTCCTACAATGAGCAGTTCTTC.